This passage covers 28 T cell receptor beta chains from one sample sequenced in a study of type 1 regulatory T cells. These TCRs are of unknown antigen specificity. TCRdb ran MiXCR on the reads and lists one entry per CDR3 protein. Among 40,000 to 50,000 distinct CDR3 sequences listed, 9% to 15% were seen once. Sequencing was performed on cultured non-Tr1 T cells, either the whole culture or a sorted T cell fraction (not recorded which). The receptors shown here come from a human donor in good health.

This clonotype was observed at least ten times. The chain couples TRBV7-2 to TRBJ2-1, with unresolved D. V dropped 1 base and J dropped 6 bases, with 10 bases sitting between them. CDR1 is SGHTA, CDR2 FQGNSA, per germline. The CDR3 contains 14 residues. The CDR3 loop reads CASSLDGMPNEQFF. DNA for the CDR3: TGTGCCAGCAGCTTAGATGGGATGCCCAATGAGCAGTTCTTC.

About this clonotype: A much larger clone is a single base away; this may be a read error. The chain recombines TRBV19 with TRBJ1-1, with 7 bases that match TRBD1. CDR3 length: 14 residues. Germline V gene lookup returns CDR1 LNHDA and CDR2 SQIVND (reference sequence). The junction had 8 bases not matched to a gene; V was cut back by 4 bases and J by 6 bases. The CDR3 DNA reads TGTGCCAGTAGTACGACAGGGAGAAGACCTGAAGCTTTCTTT. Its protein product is CASSTTGRRPEAFF.

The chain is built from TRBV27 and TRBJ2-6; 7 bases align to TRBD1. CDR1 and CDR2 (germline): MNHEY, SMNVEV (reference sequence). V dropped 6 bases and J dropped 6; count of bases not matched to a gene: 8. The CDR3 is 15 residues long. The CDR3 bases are TGTGCCAGCAGCCCTAGACAGGGCTTGGCCAACGTCCTGACTTTC. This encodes CASSPRQGLANVLTF.

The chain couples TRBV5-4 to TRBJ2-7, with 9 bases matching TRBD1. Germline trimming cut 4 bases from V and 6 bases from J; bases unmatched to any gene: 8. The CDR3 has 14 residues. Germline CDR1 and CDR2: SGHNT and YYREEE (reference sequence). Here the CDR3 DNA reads TGTGCCAGCAGCCAGGGACAGGGCAAAAGCGAGCAGTACTTC. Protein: CASSQGQGKSEQYF.

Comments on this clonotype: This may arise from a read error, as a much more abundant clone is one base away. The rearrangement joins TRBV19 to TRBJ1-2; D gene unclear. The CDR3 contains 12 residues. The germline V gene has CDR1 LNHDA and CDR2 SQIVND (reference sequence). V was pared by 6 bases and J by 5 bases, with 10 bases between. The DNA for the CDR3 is TGTGCCAGTAGCCAAAAGGAATATGGCTACACCTTC. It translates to CASSQKEYGYTF.

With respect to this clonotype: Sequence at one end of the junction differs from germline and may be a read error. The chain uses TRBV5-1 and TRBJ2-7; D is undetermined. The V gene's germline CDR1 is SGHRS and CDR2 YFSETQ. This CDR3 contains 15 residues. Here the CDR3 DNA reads TGCGCCGGCAGCTTGAGTGGCGGTTCCACCTACGAGCAGTGCTTC. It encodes CAGSLSGGSTYEQCF.

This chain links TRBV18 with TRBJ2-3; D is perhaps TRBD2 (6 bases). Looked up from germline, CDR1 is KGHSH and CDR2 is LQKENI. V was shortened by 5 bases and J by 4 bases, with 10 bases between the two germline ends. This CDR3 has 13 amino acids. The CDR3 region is CASSVGEADTQYF. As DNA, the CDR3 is TGTGCCAGCTCAGTCGGGGAGGCAGATACGCAGTATTTT.

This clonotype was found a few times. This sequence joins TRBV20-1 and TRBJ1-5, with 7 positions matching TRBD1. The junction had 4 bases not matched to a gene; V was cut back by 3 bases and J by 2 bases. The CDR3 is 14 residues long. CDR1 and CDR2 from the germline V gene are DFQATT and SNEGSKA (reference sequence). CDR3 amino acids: CSASVGTGNQPQHF. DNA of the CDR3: TGCAGTGCTAGCGTGGGGACAGGCAATCAGCCCCAGCATTTT.

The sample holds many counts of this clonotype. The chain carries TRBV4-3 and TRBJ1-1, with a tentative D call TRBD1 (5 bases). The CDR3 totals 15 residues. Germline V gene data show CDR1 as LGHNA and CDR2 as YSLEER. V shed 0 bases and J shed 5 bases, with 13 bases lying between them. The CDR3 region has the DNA TGCGCCAGCAGCCAAGATCTTTTAGGGACGACTGAAGCTTTCTTT. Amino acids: CASSQDLLGTTEAFF.

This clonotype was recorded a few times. The CDR3 coding sequence is TGTGCCAGCAGCCAAGATTTGACGGGACTAGGGTACAATGAGCAGTTCTTC. This codes for CASSQDLTGLGYNEQFF. The chain links TRBV3-1 to TRBJ2-1, with 8 bases aligning to TRBD2. Trimming cost V 0 bases and J 4 bases; bases outside gene matches: 8. CDR3 length: 17 residues. Germline loops: CDR1 LGHDT, CDR2 YNNKEL (reference sequence).

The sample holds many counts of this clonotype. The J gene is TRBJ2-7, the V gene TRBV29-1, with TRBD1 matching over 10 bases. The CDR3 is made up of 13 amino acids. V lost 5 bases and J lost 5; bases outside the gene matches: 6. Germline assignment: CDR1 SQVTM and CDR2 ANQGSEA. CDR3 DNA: TGCAGCGTTTTCGCGGGACAGGGGAACGAGCAGTACTTC. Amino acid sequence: CSVFAGQGNEQYF.

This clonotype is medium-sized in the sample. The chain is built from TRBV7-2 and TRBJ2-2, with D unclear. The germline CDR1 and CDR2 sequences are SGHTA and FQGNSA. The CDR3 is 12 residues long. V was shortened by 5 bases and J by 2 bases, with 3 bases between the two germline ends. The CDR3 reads CASSRNTGELFF. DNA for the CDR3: TGTGCCAGCAGCCGAAACACCGGGGAGCTGTTTTTT.

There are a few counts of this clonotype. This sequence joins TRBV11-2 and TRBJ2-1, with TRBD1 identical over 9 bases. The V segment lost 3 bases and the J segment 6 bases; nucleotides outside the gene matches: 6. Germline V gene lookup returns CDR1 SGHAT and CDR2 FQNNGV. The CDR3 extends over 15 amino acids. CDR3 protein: CASSLSRDRVNEQFF. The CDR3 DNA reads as TGTGCCAGCAGCTTGTCCCGGGACAGGGTCAATGAGCAGTTCTTC.

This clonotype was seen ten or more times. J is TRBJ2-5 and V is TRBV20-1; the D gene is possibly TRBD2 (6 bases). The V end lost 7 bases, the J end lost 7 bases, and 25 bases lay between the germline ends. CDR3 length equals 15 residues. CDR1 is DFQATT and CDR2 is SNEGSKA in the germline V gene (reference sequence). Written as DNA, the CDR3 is TGCAGTGGCCCTCCCCCAATGACGGGACTGGTGACCCAGTACTTC. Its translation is CSGPPPMTGLVTQYF.

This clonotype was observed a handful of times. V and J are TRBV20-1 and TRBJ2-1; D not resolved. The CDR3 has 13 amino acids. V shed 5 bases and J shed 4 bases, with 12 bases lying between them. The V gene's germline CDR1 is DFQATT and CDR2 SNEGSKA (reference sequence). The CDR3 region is CSAVVGGYNEQFF. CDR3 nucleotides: TGCAGTGCTGTCGTAGGCGGATACAATGAGCAGTTCTTC.

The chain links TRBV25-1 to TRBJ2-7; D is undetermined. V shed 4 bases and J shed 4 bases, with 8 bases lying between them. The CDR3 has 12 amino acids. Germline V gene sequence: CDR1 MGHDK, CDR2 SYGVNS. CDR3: CASSGLGYEQYF. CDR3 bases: TGTGCCAGCAGTGGACTGGGATACGAGCAGTACTTC.

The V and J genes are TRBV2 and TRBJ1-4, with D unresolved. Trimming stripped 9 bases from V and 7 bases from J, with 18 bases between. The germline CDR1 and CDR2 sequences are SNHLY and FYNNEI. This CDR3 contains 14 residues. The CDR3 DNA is TGTGCCAGTCGCCGTAGGCTCGACCCTGAAAAACTGTTTTTT. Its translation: CASRRRLDPEKLFF.

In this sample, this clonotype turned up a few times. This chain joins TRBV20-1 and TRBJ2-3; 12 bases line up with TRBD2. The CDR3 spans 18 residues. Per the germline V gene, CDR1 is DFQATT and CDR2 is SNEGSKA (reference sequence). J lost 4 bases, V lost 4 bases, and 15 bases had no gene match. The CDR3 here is CSATKHVTSGRGADTQYF. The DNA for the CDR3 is TGCAGTGCTACAAAACATGTGACTAGCGGGAGAGGAGCAGATACGCAGTATTTT.

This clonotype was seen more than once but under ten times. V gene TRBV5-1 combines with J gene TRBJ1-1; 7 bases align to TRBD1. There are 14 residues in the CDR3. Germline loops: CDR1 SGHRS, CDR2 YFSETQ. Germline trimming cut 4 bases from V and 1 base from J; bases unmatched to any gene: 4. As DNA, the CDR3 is TGCGCCAGCAGCCTGGGACAGTGGAACACTGAAGCTTTCTTT. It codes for CASSLGQWNTEAFF.

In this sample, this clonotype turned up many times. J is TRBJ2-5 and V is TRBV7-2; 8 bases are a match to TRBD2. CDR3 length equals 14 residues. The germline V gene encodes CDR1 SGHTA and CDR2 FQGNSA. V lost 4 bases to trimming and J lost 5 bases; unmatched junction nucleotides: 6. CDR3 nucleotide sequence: TGTGCCAGCAGCTCAATAGCGGGACTGGAGACCCAGTACTTC. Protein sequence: CASSSIAGLETQYF.

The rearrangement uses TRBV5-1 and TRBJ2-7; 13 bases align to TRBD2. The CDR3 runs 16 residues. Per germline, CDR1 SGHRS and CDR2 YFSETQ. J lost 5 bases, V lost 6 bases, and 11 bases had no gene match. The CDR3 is CASKPYGLAGVHEQYF. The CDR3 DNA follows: TGCGCCAGCAAGCCCTACGGACTAGCGGGAGTCCACGAGCAGTACTTC.

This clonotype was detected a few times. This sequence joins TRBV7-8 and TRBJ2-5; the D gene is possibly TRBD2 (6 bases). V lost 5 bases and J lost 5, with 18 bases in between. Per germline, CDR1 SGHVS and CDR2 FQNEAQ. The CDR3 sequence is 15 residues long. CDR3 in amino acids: CASSRSLGGRETQYF. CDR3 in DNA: TGTGCCAGCAGCCGATCCCTTGGAGGGAGGGAGACCCAGTACTTC.

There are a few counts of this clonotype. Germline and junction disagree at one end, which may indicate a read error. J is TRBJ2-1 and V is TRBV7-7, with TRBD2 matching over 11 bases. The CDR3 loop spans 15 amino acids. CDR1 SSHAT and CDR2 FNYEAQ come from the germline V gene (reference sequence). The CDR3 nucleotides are TGTGCTAGCAGCGCCGGGACTAGCGGCAACAATGAGCAGTTCTTC. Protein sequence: CASSAGTSGNNEQFF.

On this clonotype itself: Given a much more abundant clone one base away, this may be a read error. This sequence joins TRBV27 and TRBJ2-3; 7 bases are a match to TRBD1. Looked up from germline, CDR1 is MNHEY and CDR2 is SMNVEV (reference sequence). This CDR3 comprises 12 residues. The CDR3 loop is CAGSVGGHTQYF. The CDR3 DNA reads TGTGCCGGCAGCGTAGGGGGCCATACGCAGTATTTT.

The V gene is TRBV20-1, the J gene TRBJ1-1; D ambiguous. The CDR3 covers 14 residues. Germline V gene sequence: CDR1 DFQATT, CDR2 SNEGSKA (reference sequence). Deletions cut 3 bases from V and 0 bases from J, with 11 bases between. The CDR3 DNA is TGCAGTGCTAGTTCACCAGTAATGAACACTGAAGCTTTCTTT. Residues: CSASSPVMNTEAFF.

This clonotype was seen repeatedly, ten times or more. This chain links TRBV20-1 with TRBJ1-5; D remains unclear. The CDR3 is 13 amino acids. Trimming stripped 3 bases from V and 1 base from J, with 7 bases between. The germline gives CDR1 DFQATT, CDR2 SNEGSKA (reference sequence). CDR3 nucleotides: TGCAGTGCTAGGGGAGGGAGCAATCAGCCCCAGCATTTT. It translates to CSARGGSNQPQHF.

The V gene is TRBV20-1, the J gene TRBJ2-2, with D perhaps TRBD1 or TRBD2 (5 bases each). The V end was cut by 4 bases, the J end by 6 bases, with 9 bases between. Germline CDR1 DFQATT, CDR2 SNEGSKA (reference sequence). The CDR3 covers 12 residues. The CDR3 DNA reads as TGCAGTGCTACCGGGACCGCCGGGGAGCTGTTTTTT. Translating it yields CSATGTAGELFF.

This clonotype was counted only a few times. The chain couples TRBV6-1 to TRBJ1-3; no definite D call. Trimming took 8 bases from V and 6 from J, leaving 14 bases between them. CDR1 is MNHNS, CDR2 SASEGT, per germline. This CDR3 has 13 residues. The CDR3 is CASGLSIQNTIYF. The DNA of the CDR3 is TGTGCCAGCGGTCTCAGCATCCAAAACACCATATATTTT.